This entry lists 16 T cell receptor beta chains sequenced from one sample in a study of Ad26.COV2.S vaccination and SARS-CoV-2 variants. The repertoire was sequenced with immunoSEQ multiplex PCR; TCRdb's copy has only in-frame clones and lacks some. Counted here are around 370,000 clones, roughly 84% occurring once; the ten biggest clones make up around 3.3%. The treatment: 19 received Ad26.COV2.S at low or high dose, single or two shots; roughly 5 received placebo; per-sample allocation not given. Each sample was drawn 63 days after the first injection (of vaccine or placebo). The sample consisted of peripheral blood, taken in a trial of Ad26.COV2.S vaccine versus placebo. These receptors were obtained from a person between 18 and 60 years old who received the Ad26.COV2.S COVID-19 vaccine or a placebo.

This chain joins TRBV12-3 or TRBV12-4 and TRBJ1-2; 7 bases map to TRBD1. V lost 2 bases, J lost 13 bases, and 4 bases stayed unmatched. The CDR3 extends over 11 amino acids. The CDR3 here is CASSLMGQPTF. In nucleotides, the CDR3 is TGTGCCAGCAGTTTAATGGGACAGCCCACCTTC.

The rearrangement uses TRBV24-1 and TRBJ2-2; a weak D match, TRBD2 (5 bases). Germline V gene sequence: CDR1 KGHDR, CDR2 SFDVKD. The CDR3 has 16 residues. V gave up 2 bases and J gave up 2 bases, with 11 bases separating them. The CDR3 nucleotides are TGTGCCACCAGTGATTCGCGGGCCCCTAACACCGGGGAGCTGTTTTTT. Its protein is CATSDSRAPNTGELFF.

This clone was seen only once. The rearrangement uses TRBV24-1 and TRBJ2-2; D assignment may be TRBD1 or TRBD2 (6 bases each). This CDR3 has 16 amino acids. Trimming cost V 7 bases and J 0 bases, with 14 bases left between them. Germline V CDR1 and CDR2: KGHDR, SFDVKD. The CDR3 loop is CATSGGPGSNTGELFF. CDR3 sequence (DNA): TGTGCCACCAGCGGGGGCCCAGGGTCGAACACCGGGGAGCTGTTTTTT.

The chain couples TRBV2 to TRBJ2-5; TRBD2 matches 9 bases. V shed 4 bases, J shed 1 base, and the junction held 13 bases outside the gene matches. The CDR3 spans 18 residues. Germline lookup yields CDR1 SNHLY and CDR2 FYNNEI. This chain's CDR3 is CASSAGTSSQRFQETQYF. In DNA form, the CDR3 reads TGTGCCAGCAGTGCCGGGACTAGCTCCCAAAGGTTCCAAGAGACCCAGTACTTC.

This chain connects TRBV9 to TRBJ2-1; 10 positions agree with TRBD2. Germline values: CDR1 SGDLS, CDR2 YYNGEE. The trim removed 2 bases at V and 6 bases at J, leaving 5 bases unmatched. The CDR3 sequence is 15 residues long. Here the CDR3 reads CASSVWTSGFNEQFF. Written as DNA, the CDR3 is TGTGCCAGCAGCGTGTGGACTAGCGGTTTCAATGAGCAGTTCTTC.

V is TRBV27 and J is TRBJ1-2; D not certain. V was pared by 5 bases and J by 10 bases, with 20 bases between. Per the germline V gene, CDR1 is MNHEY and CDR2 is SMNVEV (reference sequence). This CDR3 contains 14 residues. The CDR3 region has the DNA TGTGCCAGCAGTCAAATCCCTCCAGGTAGTGTCTACACCTTC. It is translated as CASSQIPPGSVYTF.

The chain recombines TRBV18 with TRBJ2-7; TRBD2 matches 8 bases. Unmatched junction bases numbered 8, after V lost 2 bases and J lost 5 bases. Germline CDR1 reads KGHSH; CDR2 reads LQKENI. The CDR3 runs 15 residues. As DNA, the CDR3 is TGTGCCAGCTCACCAATCGGACTAGCTAGTGACGAGCAGTACTTC. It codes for CASSPIGLASDEQYF.

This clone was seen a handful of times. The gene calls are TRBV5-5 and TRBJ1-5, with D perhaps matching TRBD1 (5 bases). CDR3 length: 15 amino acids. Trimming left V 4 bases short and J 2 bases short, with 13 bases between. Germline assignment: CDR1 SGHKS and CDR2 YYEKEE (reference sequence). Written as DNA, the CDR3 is TGTGCCAGCAGCGCGGTCGTAGGGGGCAATCAGCCCCAGCATTTT. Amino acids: CASSAVVGGNQPQHF.

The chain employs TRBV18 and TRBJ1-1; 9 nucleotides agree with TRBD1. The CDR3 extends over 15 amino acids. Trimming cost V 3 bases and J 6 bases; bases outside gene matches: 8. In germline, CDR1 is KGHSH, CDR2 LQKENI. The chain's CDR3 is CASSPVTGGISEAFF. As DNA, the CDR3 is TGTGCCAGCTCACCTGTGACAGGGGGGATCTCTGAAGCTTTCTTT.

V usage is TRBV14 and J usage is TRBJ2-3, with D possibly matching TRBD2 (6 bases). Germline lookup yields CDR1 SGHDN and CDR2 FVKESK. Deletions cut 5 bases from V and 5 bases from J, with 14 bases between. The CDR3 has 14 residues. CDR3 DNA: TGTGCCAGCAGCGCGTGGAGGGGTATAGATACGCAGTATTTT. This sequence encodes CASSAWRGIDTQYF.

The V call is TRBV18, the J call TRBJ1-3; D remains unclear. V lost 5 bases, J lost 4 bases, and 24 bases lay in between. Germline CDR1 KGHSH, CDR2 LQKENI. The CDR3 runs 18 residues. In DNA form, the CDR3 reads TGTGCCAGCTCATCAATGCACCATAACTTAGGATCCGGAAACACCATATATTTT. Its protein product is CASSSMHHNLGSGNTIYF. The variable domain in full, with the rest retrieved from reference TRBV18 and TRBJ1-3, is NAGVMQNPRHLVRRRGQEARLRCSPMKGHSHVYWYRQLPEEGLKFMVYLQKENIIDESGMPKERFSAEFPKEGPSILRIQQVVRGDSAAYFCASSSMHHNLGSGNTIYFGEGSWLTVV.

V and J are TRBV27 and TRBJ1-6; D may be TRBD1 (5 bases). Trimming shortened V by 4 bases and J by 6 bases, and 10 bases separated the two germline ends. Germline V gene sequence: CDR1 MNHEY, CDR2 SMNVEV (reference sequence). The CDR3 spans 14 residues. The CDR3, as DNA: TGTGCCAGCAGTTCGACAGCGAGTAATTCACCCCTCCACTTT. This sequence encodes CASSSTASNSPLHF.

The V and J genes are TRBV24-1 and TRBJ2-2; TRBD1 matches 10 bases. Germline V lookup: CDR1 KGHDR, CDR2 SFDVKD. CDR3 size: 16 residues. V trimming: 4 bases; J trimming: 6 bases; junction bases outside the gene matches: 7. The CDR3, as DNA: TGTGCCACCAGTGAATCTCCGGGACAGGGGTCCGGGGAGCTGTTTTTT. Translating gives CATSESPGQGSGELFF.

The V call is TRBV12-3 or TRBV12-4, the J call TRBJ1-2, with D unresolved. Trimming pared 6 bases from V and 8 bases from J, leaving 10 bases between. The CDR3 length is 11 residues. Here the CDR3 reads CASSPLAGYTF. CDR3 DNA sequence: TGTGCCAGCAGCCCCCTTGCCGGCTACACCTTC.

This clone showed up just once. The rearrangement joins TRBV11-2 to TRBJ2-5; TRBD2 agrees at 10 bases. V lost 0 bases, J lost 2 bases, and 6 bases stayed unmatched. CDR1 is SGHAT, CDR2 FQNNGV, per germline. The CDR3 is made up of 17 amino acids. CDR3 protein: CASSLDVNSGGQETQYF. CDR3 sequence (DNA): TGTGCCAGCAGCTTAGATGTGAATAGCGGGGGGCAAGAGACCCAGTACTTC.

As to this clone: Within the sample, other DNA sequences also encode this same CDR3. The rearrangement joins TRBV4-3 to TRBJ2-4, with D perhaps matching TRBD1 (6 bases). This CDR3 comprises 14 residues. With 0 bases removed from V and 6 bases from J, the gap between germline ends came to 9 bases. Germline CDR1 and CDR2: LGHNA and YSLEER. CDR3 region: CASSQDQGTNIQYF. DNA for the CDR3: TGCGCCAGCAGCCAAGATCAGGGGACAAACATTCAGTACTTC.